This T cell receptor beta chain originates from a study of blood T cell repertoires in COVID-19. V was cut by 6 bases and J by 0 bases, with 18 bases left in between. The CDR3 extends over 17 amino acids. From germline, CDR1 is KGHSY and CDR2 FQNENV. This clone was seen once. Authors' data handling: Estimation of nucleated cell counts was performed using reference gene primer amplification. This table comes from immunoSEQ multiplex PCR, and its TCRdb copy is limited to in-frame clones, with some not included. V, J and clone size were drawn from that table, and D and trimming were deduced from the DNA. The table records about 49,000 clones, around 86% of them present only once.

The sample taken for sequencing was peripheral blood. The TCR originated in a woman older than 75 with COVID-19, enrolled during active disease. The chain recombines TRBV16 with TRBJ1-5; tentatively, D is TRBD1 (6 bases). CDR3 region: CASSLRTAVYSNQPQHF. The CDR3 DNA reads as TGTGCCAGCAGTCTTAGGACAGCTGTTTATAGCAATCAGCCCCAGCATTTT.